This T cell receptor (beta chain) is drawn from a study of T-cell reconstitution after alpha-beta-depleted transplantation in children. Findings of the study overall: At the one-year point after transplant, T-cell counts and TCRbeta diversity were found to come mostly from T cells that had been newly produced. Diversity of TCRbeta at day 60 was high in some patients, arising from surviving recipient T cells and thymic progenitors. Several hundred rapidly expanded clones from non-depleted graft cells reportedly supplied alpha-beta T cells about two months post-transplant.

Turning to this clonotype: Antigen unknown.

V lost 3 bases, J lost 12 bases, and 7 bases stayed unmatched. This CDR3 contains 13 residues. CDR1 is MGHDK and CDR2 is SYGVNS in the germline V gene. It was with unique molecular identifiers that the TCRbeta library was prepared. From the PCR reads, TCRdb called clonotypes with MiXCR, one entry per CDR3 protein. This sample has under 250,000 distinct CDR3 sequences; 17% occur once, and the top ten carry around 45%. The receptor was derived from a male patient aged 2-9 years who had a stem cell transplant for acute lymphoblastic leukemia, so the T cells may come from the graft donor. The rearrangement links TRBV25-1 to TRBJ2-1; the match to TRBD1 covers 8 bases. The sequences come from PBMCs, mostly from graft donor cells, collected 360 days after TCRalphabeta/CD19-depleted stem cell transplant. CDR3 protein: CASSETGVGLQFF. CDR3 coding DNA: TGTGCCAGCAGTGAGACAGGGGTCGGCCTGCAGTTCTTC.